The rows below give T cell receptor beta chains drawn from one sample of a study of beta chain features in type 1 diabetes. TCRdb's table, derived via immunoSEQ multiplex PCR, lists solely in-frame clones and lacks some. The table records about 150,000 clones, roughly 9% of them present only once. What was sequenced was central memory CD4+ T cells from blood. These receptors were taken from a woman in her 30s with type 1 diabetes. Each CDR3 is given with its conserved first and last residue. The D gene is left open where the match is weak. The size field is filled for only some rows; it gives once, few, many or a size class.

>NA|TRBV29-1|TRBJ2-7|few
TGCAGCGGTAGTAGCGGCTACGAGCAGTACTTC
CSGSSGYEQYF
>TRBD2|TRBV7-3|TRBJ2-1|few
TGTGCCAGCAGCCGCCCCGGGGGGGAGCAGTTCTTC
CASSRPGGEQFF
>NA|TRBV25-1|TRBJ2-1|few
TGTGCCAGCAGTGATTCGGAGGATGAGCAGTTCTTC
CASSDSEDEQFF
>TRBD2|TRBV2|TRBJ2-1|NA
TGTGCCAGCAGGGGACTAGCGGGAGGGAACTACAATGAGCAGTTCTTC
CASRGLAGGNYNEQFF
>TRBD1|TRBV28|TRBJ2-7|few
TGTGCCAGCAGTCCCGGGACAGTCACCTACGAGCAGTACTTC
CASSPGTVTYEQYF
>TRBD1|TRBV28|TRBJ1-4|few
TGTGCCAGCAGTCCCTCACTAGGACAGGGCGTTAATGAAAAACTGTTTTTT
CASSPSLGQGVNEKLFF
>NA|TRBV28|TRBJ1-1|NA
TGTGCCAGCAGTTTGGTGTCGGCTGAAGCTTTCTTT
CASSLVSAEAFF
>NA|TRBV27|TRBJ2-2|few
TGTGCCAGCAGTAGAACTAGGGACACCGGGGAGCTGTTTTTT
CASSRTRDTGELFF
>NA|TRBV5-1|TRBJ1-2|NA
TGCGCCAGCAGCTTAACCAGGATTTATCCCTATGGCTACACCTTC
CASSLTRIYPYGYTF
>TRBD1|TRBV19|TRBJ1-2|few
TGTGCCACAAACCTCCAGACAGGGAACGCTTATGGCTACACCTTC
CATNLQTGNAYGYTF
>TRBD1|TRBV9|TRBJ1-5|few
TGTGCCAGCAGCCTCGGACAGGGGGATCAGCCCCAGCATTTT
CASSLGQGDQPQHF
>TRBD2|TRBV4-2|TRBJ2-2|NA
TGTGCCAGCAGCCAAGATCCCCTAGCGGGAGGTAACACCGGGGAGCTGTTTTTT
CASSQDPLAGGNTGELFF
>NA|TRBV6-6|TRBJ1-5|few
TGTGCCAGCACCAGGGGCGGATATCAGCCCCAGCATTTT
CASTRGGYQPQHF
>NA|TRBV5-4|TRBJ1-1|few
TGTGCCAGCAGCGCGGGCGACCAGGATGAAGCTTTCTTT
CASSAGDQDEAFF
>NA|TRBV27|TRBJ1-5|NA
TGTGCCAGCAGTTTGTACAGTGTGGGGCGCAATCAGCCCCAGCATTTT
CASSLYSVGRNQPQHF
>TRBD2|TRBV2|TRBJ2-2|NA
TGTGCCAGCTACCACGCGCTAGCGGAAAACACCGGGGAGCTGTTTTTT
CASYHALAENTGELFF
>NA|TRBV14|TRBJ2-7|NA
TGTGCCAGCAGCCAAGGGGCCAGTATCTCCTACGAGCAGTACTTC
CASSQGASISYEQYF
>NA|TRBV29-1|TRBJ1-1|NA
TGCAGCGTCATTTTGAACACTGAAGCTTTCTTT
CSVILNTEAFF
>NA|TRBV5-4|TRBJ2-5|NA
TGTGCCAGCAGCTCGGACAGACAAGAGACCCAGTACTTC
CASSSDRQETQYF
>TRBD1|TRBV6-1|TRBJ1-1|few
TGTGCCAGCAGTGGGGGACAGGGACTTGAAGCTTTCTTT
CASSGGQGLEAFF
>TRBD1|TRBV6-5|TRBJ2-6|NA
TGTGCCAGCGGACAGGGGGCGCTTGGGGCCAACGTCCTGACTTTC
CASGQGALGANVLTF
>TRBD2|TRBV5-4|TRBJ2-3|many
TGTGCCAGCAGCTTGGTCGGGGGAGGGCCGGCAGATACGCAGTATTTT
CASSLVGGGPADTQYF
>TRBD1|TRBV11-2|TRBJ2-2|many
TGTGCCAGCAGCTCGCGACAGGGGAGGTTGGGGGAGCTGTTTTTT
CASSSRQGRLGELFF
>NA|TRBV18|TRBJ2-6|NA
TGTGCCAGCTCCCCAAGCTTGTCTGGGGCCAACGTCCTGACTTTC
CASSPSLSGANVLTF